Listed below are T cell receptor beta chains from one sample, sequenced in a study of blood T cell repertoires in COVID-19. Assay: immunoSEQ multiplex PCR; the TCRdb copy retains only in-frame clones and omits some. Seen here are some 170,000 clones, roughly 84% observed once, and the top ten hold over 0.95%. Source material: PBMCs or T cells enriched from blood (not recorded which). The origin of the receptors is a human donor with acute COVID-19. The donor label of this sample is uncertain. Each CDR3 is given with its conserved first and last residue. The D gene is left open where the match is weak. Size is stated for part of the rows, as once, few or many counts, or as a class when the clone is expanded.

-,TRBV24-1,-,TRBJ1-2,CATSDPKQVNYGYTF,TGTGCCACCAGTGATCCGAAACAGGTGAACTATGGCTACACCTTC
TRBD1,TRBV29-1,-,TRBJ2-3,CSVERTPDRVGDTQYF,TGCAGCGTTGAACGAACCCCGGACAGGGTGGGGGATACGCAGTATTTT
TRBD1,TRBV10-3,-,TRBJ2-3,CATGENNRGRDTQYF,TGTGCCACCGGTGAGAACAACAGGGGGCGAGATACGCAGTATTTT
-,TRBV6-5,once,TRBJ2-7,CASRDPGSQYF,TGTGCCAGCAGAGACCCAGGGTCCCAGTACTTC
-,TRBV9,-,TRBJ2-2,CASSVVGAGELFF,TGTGCCAGCAGCGTAGTCGGGGCCGGGGAGCTGTTTTTT
-,TRBV2,-,TRBJ2-1,CASTRPTGYNEQFF,TGTGCCAGCACCCGCCCGACAGGATACAATGAGCAGTTCTTC
-,TRBV10-3,-,TRBJ2-3,CALKQRGGDDTQYF,TGTGCCCTAAAACAACGAGGGGGGGATGATACGCAGTATTTT
-,TRBV9,-,TRBJ1-1,CASSLTGYTEAFF,TGTGCCAGCAGCTTAACAGGGTACACTGAAGCTTTCTTT
-,TRBV13,once,TRBJ1-5,CASSLGRGWNQPQHF,TGTGCCAGCAGCTTAGGCCGGGGGTGGAATCAGCCCCAGCATTTT
TRBD2,TRBV7-9,-,TRBJ2-1,CASSLSSGGPPEQFF,TGTGCCAGCAGCTTATCTAGCGGGGGGCCGCCTGAGCAGTTCTTC
TRBD1,TRBV15,once,TRBJ2-3,CATSRGDRGWGTDTQYF,TGTGCCACCAGCAGAGGCGACAGGGGTTGGGGCACAGATACGCAGTATTTT
-,TRBV5-1,-,TRBJ2-2,CASSLKPKSGELFF,TGCGCCAGCAGCTTGAAGCCCAAGTCCGGGGAGCTGTTTTTT
TRBD1,TRBV7-9,-,TRBJ1-2,CASSLKGTAGGYTF,TGTGCCAGCAGCTTAAAGGGGACAGCGGGTGGCTACACCTTC
TRBD2,TRBV10-3,-,TRBJ2-7,CAISDNPGEGYEQYF,TGTGCCATCAGTGACAATCCGGGGGAGGGCTACGAGCAGTACTTC
-,TRBV15,-,TRBJ2-7,CATSRGRQTYEQYF,TGTGCCACCAGCAGAGGCAGGCAGACCTACGAGCAGTACTTC
-,TRBV27,-,TRBJ2-3,CASSLPPGTQYF,TGTGCCAGCAGTTTACCGCCGGGTACGCAGTATTTT
TRBD1,TRBV18,-,TRBJ2-2,CASSPPLRQGYPGELFF,TGTGCCAGCTCACCACCTTTGAGACAGGGATATCCCGGGGAGCTGTTTTTT
-,TRBV9,-,TRBJ1-2,CASGDTDYGYTF,TGTGCCAGCGGGGACACCGACTATGGCTACACCTTC
TRBD2,TRBV7-6,-,TRBJ2-7,CASSLDGGGGPYEQYF,TGTGCCAGCAGCTTAGATGGCGGCGGGGGTCCCTACGAGCAGTACTTC
-,TRBV18,-,TRBJ1-5,CASSPMEGGVEQPQHF,TGTGCCAGCTCACCGATGGAAGGAGGGGTAGAACAGCCCCAGCATTTT
TRBD2,TRBV10-3,-,TRBJ2-7,CAIRPQAGAFYEQYF,TGTGCCATCAGACCTCAAGCGGGAGCTTTCTACGAGCAGTACTTC
TRBD1,TRBV4-2,-,TRBJ1-6,CASRGDSHNSPLHF,TGTGCCAGCAGGGGGGACAGTCATAATTCACCCCTCCACTTT
TRBD1,TRBV19,-,TRBJ2-7,CASSEPGQGVYEQYF,TGTGCCAGTAGTGAACCGGGACAGGGGGTTTATGAGCAGTACTTC
-,TRBV6-5,-,TRBJ1-2,CASSFQSGIGYTF,TGTGCCAGCAGTTTCCAAAGTGGCATAGGCTACACCTTC
-,TRBV5-1,once,TRBJ1-2,CASSLDRQVPGYTF,TGCGCCAGCAGCTTGGATCGACAGGTCCCCGGCTACACCTTC
-,TRBV4-1,-,TRBJ1-1,CASSQVGGGRLNTEAFF,TGCGCCAGCAGCCAAGTCGGGGGGGGTCGGCTGAACACTGAAGCTTTCTTT
-,TRBV6-5,-,TRBJ2-3,CASSSIQTDNTDTQYF,TGTGCCAGCAGTTCCATACAGACAGACAACACAGATACGCAGTATTTT
TRBD1,TRBV5-4,-,TRBJ1-2,CASSLDRGPYGYTF,TGTGCCAGCAGCTTGGACAGGGGGCCCTATGGCTACACCTTC
TRBD1,TRBV14,-,TRBJ1-4,CASSGTGSFATNEKLFF,TGTGCCAGCAGCGGGACAGGGTCATTTGCAACTAATGAAAAACTGTTTTTT
-,TRBV7-8,-,TRBJ1-3,CASSLLYGAGGSGNTIYF,TGTGCCAGCAGCTTGCTGTATGGGGCGGGAGGCTCTGGAAACACCATATATTTT
-,TRBV30,once,TRBJ2-3,CALGGGTDTQYF,TGTGCCCTAGGGGGGGGCACAGATACGCAGTATTTT
-,TRBV5-4,-,TRBJ1-2,CASSLDRTVYGYTF,TGTGCCAGCAGCTTGGATAGGACAGTCTATGGCTACACCTTC
-,TRBV30,-,TRBJ1-1,CAWSVQGNTEAFF,TGTGCCTGGAGTGTACAGGGGAACACTGAAGCTTTCTTT
TRBD1,TRBV11-2,-,TRBJ2-3,CASSPRGRRSTDTQYF,TGTGCCAGCAGCCCCAGGGGGCGACGGAGCACAGATACGCAGTATTTT
TRBD1,TRBV14,-,TRBJ1-3,CASSQDSWQGASGNTIYF,TGTGCCAGCAGCCAAGATTCTTGGCAGGGGGCTTCTGGAAACACCATATATTTT
-,TRBV12-5,-,TRBJ1-2,CASGPGTGYTF,TGTGCTAGTGGTCCCGGGACAGGCTACACCTTC
TRBD1,TRBV18,-,TRBJ1-2,CASSPRTGTYGYTF,TGTGCCAGCTCACCGAGGACAGGGACCTATGGCTACACCTTC
-,TRBV14,-,TRBJ1-2,CASSQATNYGYTF,TGTGCCAGCAGCCAAGCAACTAACTATGGCTACACCTTC
-,TRBV21-1,-,TRBJ1-1,CASSTKLEGQGTRDTEAFF,TGTGCCAGCAGCACCAAACTCGAGGGACAGGGGACGCGAGACACTGAAGCTTTCTTT
TRBD1,TRBV2,-,TRBJ1-1,CASSGQGYTEAFF,TGTGCCAGCAGTGGACAGGGGTACACTGAAGCTTTCTTT
TRBD1,TRBV30,-,TRBJ1-5,CAWPRTGDNQPQHF,TGTGCCTGGCCCAGGACAGGGGACAATCAGCCCCAGCATTTT
-,TRBV18,once,TRBJ2-1,CASSLRETNEQFF,TGTGCCAGCTCCCTCCGGGAGACTAATGAGCAGTTCTTC
TRBD1,TRBV6-5,-,TRBJ1-1,CASRQGRLNTEAFF,TGTGCCAGTAGACAGGGCAGATTAAACACTGAAGCTTTCTTT
-,TRBV9,-,TRBJ1-4,CASSVSGLDEKLFF,TGTGCCAGCAGCGTTTCAGGTCTGGATGAAAAACTGTTTTTT
-,TRBV7-3,once,TRBJ2-1,CASSLDSGSYNEQFF,TGTGCCAGCAGCTTAGATAGCGGCTCTTATAATGAGCAGTTCTTC
TRBD1,TRBV7-2,-,TRBJ1-2,CASSSIRDRGLGYTF,TGTGCCAGCAGCTCGATTCGGGACAGGGGGCTTGGCTACACCTTC